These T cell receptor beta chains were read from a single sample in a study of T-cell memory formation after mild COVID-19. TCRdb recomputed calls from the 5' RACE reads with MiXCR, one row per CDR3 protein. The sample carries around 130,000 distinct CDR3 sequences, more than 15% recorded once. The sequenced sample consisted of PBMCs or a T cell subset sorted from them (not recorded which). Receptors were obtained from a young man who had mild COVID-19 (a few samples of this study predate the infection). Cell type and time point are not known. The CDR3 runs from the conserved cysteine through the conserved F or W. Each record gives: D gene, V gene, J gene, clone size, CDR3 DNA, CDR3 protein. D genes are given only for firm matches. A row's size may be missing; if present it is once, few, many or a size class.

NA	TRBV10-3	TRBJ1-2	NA	TGTGCCATCACTTCGACAGAAAACTATGGCTACACCTTC	CAITSTENYGYTF
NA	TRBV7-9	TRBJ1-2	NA	TGTGCCAGCAGCGGCCTACGGGGCGCGGACTATGGCTACACCTTC	CASSGLRGADYGYTF
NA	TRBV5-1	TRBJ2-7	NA	TGCGCCAGCAACCGGGACGGAAACTACGAGCAGTACTTC	CASNRDGNYEQYF
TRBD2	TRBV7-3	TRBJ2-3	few	TGTGCCAGCAGCCCCCTAGCGGGGGGGGTTACAGATACGCAGTATTTT	CASSPLAGGVTDTQYF
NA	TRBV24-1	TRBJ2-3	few	TGTGCCACCAGTGATGGGGTTATGGATACGCAGTATTTT	CATSDGVMDTQYF
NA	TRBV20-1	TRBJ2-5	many	TGCAGTGAGAGAAGGGGGGGCAGACAAGAGACCCAGTACTTC	CSERRGGRQETQYF
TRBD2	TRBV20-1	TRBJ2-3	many	TGCAGTGCTTCGACAGGACTAGCGGGGGGGCCGGTAGATACGCAGTATTTT	CSASTGLAGGPVDTQYF
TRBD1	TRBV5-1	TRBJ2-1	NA	TGCGCCAGCAGCTTGGACGGGCTAGGGGGCGATGAGCAGTTCTTC	CASSLDGLGGDEQFF
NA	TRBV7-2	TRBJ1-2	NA	TGTGCCAGCAGCTCTGGACATTCAGATGGCTACACCTTC	CASSSGHSDGYTF
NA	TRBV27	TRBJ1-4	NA	TGTGCCAGCAGGTTCGGGGGTGGCGAAAAACTGTTTTTT	CASRFGGGEKLFF
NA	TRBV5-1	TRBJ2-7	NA	TGCGCCAGCAGCGCTAGCTGGGCCTACGAGCAGTACTTC	CASSASWAYEQYF
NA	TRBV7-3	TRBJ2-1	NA	TGTGCCAGCAGCTTAGGTTGGGAGAGGAATGAGCAGTTCTTC	CASSLGWERNEQFF
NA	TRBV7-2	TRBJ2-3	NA	TGTGCCAGCAGCTTAGCGGGTCCTCCCACAGATACGCAGTATTTT	CASSLAGPPTDTQYF
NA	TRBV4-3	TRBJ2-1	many	TGCGCCAGCAGCCAAGTCTTAACGAGTGCGGGGTCCTACAATGAGCAGTTCTTC	CASSQVLTSAGSYNEQFF
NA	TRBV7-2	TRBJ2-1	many	TGTGCCAGCAGTCGTACAGGGTCCTCTGGCTCCTACAATGAGCAGTTCTTC	CASSRTGSSGSYNEQFF
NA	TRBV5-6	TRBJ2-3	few	TGTGCCAGCAGCCCGGGTCGTGGAGCTACGCAGTATTTT	CASSPGRGATQYF
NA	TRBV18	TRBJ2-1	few	TGTGCCAGCTCACCACCGGGGCAGGTGAACGATGAGCAGTTCTTC	CASSPPGQVNDEQFF
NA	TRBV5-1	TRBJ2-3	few	NA	CASSFGQGATDTQYF
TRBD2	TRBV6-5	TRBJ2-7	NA	TGTGCCAGCAGTTACTTAGGACTAGCATACGAGCAGTACTTC	CASSYLGLAYEQYF
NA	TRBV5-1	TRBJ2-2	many	TGCGCCAGCAGCCCGTACTCCAGGGGGAACACCGGGGAGCTGTTTTTT	CASSPYSRGNTGELFF
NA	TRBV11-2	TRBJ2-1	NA	TGTGCCAGCAGCTTAGTCGGGAGCGCGGGGTATGAGCAGTTCTTC	CASSLVGSAGYEQFF
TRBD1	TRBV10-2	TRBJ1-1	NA	TGCGCCAGCAGTGGTCAGGGGGCATCTGAAGCTTTCTTT	CASSGQGASEAFF
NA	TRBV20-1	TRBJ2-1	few	TGCAGTGCTAGGGAACTACTGGCCCGATTTTACAATGAGCAGTTCTTC	CSARELLARFYNEQFF
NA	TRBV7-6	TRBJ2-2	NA	TGTGCCAGCAGCTTAAACAGCCCCGCGAACACCGGGGAGCTGTTTTTT	CASSLNSPANTGELFF
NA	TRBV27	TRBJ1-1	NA	TGTGCCAGCAGTTTATTGTCCCCCGGGAGTGAAGCTTTCTTT	CASSLLSPGSEAFF
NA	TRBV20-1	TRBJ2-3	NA	TGCAGTGCTAGCGACCTAGGGGGGTTAGATACGCAGTATTTT	CSASDLGGLDTQYF
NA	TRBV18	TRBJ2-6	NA	TGTGCCAGCTCACCCGGCAGGCCTGGGGCCAACGTCCTGACTTTC	CASSPGRPGANVLTF
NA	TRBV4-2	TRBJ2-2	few	TGTGCCAGCAGCCAAAGAGGGGCCACCGGGGAGCTGTTTTTT	CASSQRGATGELFF
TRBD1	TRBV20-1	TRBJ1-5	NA	TGCAGTGCTACCCGGGACAGGAATCAGCCCCAGCATTTT	CSATRDRNQPQHF
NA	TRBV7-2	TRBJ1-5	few	TGTGCCAGCAGCCCCGCCTTGGGCAATCAGCCCCAGCATTTT	CASSPALGNQPQHF
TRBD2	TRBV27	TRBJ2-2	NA	TGTGCCAGCACCCATTTTCTAGCGGGGGGATGGTCCGGGGAGCTGTTTTTT	CASTHFLAGGWSGELFF
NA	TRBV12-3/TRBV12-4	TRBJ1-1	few	TGTGCCAGCATCATGCTTGGGGGGAGCGCTTTCTTT	CASIMLGGSAFF
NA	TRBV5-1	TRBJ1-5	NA	TGCGCCAGCAGCTTGGGGGTGGGAAATAGCAATCAGCCCCAGCATTTT	CASSLGVGNSNQPQHF
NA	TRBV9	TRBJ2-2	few	TGTGCCAGCAGCGTAGCCCAACAGGGAACCGGGGAGCTGTTTTTT	CASSVAQQGTGELFF
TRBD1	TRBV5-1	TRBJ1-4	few	TGCGCCAGCAGCTGGACCGGGACAGCAGTTGCAACTAATGAAAAACTGTTTTTT	CASSWTGTAVATNEKLFF
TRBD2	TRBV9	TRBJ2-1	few	TGTGCCAGCAGCCGTATAGCGGGGGGGACCTTCGGGGAGCAGTTCTTC	CASSRIAGGTFGEQFF
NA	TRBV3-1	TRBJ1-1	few	TGTGCCAGCAGCCAGCGGGACGTGAACACTGAAGCTTTCTTT	CASSQRDVNTEAFF
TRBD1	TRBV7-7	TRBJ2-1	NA	TGTGCTAGCAGCCTCGGGACAGATTACAATGAGCAGTTCTTC	CASSLGTDYNEQFF
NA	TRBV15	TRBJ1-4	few	TGTGCCACCAGCAGAGATCCACAGGGAGAAGAAAAACTGTTTTTT	CATSRDPQGEEKLFF
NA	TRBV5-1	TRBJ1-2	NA	TGCGCCAGCAGCTTCGCCGACAGAAACTATGGCTACACCTTC	CASSFADRNYGYTF
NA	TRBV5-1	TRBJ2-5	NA	TGCGCCAGCAGCCTGATCCCAGAACAAGAGACCCAGTACTTC	CASSLIPEQETQYF
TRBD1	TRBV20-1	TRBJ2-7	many	TGCAGTGCCCCCCCGGGACAGGGTCGGGAGCAGTACTTC	CSAPPGQGREQYF
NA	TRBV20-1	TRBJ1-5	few	TGCAGTGCTAGAGTAAACGAGCTCGGGCCCCAGCATTTT	CSARVNELGPQHF
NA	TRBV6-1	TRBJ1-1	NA	TGTGCCAGCAGTGAAGGCTGGGAAACTGAAGCTTTCTTT	CASSEGWETEAFF
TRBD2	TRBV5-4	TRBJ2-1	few	TGTGCCAGCAGGCTAGCGGGGGGGCCTAATGAGCAGTTCTTC	CASRLAGGPNEQFF
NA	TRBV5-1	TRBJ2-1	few	TGCGCCAGCAGACTGCGAACCTACAATGAGCAGTTCTTC	CASRLRTYNEQFF
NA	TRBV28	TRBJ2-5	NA	TGTGCCAGCAGTTGGACCCATACAGAGACCCAGTACTTC	CASSWTHTETQYF
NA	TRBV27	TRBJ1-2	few	TGTGCCAGCAGTTCGGGACGGAACTATGGCTACACCTTC	CASSSGRNYGYTF
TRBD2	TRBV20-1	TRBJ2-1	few	TGCAGTGCTAGTCTGCTAGCGGGGATCGAATACAATGAGCAGTTCTTC	CSASLLAGIEYNEQFF
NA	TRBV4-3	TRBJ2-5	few	TGCGCCAGCAGCCAAGGGAATCGGGCCTGGGAGGAGACCCAGTACTTC	CASSQGNRAWEETQYF
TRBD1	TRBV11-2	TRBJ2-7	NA	TGTGCCAGCAGCGTACCCGGGACAGGCACCTACGAGCAGTACTTC	CASSVPGTGTYEQYF